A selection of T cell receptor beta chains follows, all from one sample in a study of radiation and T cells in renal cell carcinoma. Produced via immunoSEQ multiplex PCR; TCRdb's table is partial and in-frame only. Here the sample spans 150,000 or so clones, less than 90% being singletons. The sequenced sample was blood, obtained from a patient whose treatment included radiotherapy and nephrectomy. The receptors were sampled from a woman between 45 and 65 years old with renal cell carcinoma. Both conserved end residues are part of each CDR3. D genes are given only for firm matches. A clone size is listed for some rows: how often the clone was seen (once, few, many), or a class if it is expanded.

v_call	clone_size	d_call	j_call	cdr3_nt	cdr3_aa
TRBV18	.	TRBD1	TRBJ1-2	TGTGCCAGCTCACCGATGACGGACAGGATCTATGGCTACACCTTC	CASSPMTDRIYGYTF
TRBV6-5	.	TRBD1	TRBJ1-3	TGTGCCAGCACTCCCGGGACAGGGGGAAACACCATATATTTT	CASTPGTGGNTIYF
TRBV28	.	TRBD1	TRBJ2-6	TGTGCCAGCAGGACAGGGGGATCTGGGGCCAACGTCCTGACTTTC	CASRTGGSGANVLTF
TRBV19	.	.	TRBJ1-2	TGTGCCAGTAGTTCCGACTTGTCCGGATTCTACGGCTACACCTTC	CASSSDLSGFYGYTF
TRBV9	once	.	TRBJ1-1	TGTGCCAGCACCAGGACACGAACCTCGAACACTGAAGCTTTCTTT	CASTRTRTSNTEAFF
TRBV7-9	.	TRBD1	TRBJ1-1	TGTGCCAGCAGCTCGACAGGGATGACTGAAGCTTTCTTT	CASSSTGMTEAFF
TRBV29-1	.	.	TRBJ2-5	TGCAGCTCTGGGAGGAACCAAGAGACCCAGTACTTC	CSSGRNQETQYF
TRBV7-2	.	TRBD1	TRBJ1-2	TGTGCCAGCAGCCGGGACAGGGGTACACTTGGCTACACCTTC	CASSRDRGTLGYTF
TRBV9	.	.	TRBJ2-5	TGTGCCAGCAGCGTAGGACTAGGAGCCGCAGAGACCCAGTACTTC	CASSVGLGAAETQYF
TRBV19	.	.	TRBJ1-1	TGTGCCAGTAGTATATCGACGATGAACACTGAAGCTTTCTTT	CASSISTMNTEAFF
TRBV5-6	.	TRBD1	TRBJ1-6	TGTGCCAGCAGCTTGAGGGGGACAGGGAATGTCTCACCCCTCCACTTT	CASSLRGTGNVSPLHF
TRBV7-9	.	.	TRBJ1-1	TGTGCCAGCAGCCCCCGGGCAGGGCACACTGAAGCTTTCTTT	CASSPRAGHTEAFF
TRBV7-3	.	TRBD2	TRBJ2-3	TGTGCCAGCAGCGCCCAACTAGCGGGGGGAGGGACAGATACGCAGTATTTT	CASSAQLAGGGTDTQYF
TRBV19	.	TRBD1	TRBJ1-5	TGTGCCAGTACAGGCCGGACAGGGGGGAATCAGCCCCAGCATTTT	CASTGRTGGNQPQHF
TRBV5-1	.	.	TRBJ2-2	TGCGCCAGCAGAGAAGGACGGACGGTTCCCGGGGAGCTGTTTTTT	CASREGRTVPGELFF
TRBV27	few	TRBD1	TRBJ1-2	TGTGCCAGCTCCGGGACAGACCCATATGGCTACACCTTC	CASSGTDPYGYTF
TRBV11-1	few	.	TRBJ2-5	TGTGCCAGCAGCTTAGAGGTGAAACAGACCCAGTACTTC	CASSLEVKQTQYF
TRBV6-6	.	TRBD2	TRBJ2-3	TGTGCCAGCAGTCTAGCGGGGGGGGGCACAGATACGCAGTATTTT	CASSLAGGGTDTQYF
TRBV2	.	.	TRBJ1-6	TGTGCCAGCAGCGACCGAAGACGCGAACTCTATAATTCACCCCTCCACTTT	CASSDRRRELYNSPLHF
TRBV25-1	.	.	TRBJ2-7	TGTGCCAGCAGTGATGTCCGGCACAGTTCTACCTACGAGCAGTACTTC	CASSDVRHSSTYEQYF
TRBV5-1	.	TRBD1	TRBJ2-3	TGCGCCAGCAGCTTTTTCCGACAGGGTAGCACAGATACGCAGTATTTT	CASSFFRQGSTDTQYF
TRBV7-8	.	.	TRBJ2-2	TGTGCCAGCAGCTTACAGGGGAGCGGCGGGGAGCTGTTTTTT	CASSLQGSGGELFF
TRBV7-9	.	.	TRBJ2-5	TGTGCCAGCAGCCTTAGCGGTTCCCAAGAGACCCAGTACTTC	CASSLSGSQETQYF
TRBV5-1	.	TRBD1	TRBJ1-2	TGCGCCAGCAGCTCGGACAGGGTGCTCACCTTC	CASSSDRVLTF
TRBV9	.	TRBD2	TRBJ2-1	TGTGCCAGCAGCGCGCCACTAGCGGGGGGACCCAATGAGCAGTTCTTC	CASSAPLAGGPNEQFF
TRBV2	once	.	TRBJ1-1	TGTGCCAGCAGTGAAGCCCCAGCACCTCACATGAACACTGAAGCTTTCTTT	CASSEAPAPHMNTEAFF
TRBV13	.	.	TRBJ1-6	TGTGCCAGCAAGGACGTGGGGAGAAATTCACCCCTCCACTTT	CASKDVGRNSPLHF
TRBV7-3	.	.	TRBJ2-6	TGTGCCAGCAGCTTAGGATCTGGGGCCAACGTCCTGACTTTC	CASSLGSGANVLTF
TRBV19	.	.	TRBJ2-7	TGTGCCAGTAGTATCGGGCAGAACTCCTACGAGCAGTACTTC	CASSIGQNSYEQYF
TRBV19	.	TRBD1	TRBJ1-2	TGTGCCAGTAGTTCCCGGACAGGGTGGTATGGCTACACCTTC	CASSSRTGWYGYTF
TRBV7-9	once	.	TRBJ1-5	TGTGCCAGCAGCTTACAGGGCCCACTGGCCCAGCATTTT	CASSLQGPLAQHF
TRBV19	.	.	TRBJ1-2	TGTGCCAGTACCCCGTCGGAATCGGGCTATGGCTACACCTTC	CASTPSESGYGYTF
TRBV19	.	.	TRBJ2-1	TGTGCCAGTAGTGACCAGGGGTTGCATGAGCAGTTCTTC	CASSDQGLHEQFF
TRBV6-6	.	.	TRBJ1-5	TGTGCCAGCACTTGGAGGGAGGAAGGCAATCAGCCCCAGCATTTT	CASTWREEGNQPQHF
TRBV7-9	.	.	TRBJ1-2	TGTGCCAGCAGCCTCGACTTGGGCATGAGGAAAGGTGGCTACACCTTC	CASSLDLGMRKGGYTF
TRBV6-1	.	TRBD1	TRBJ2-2	TGTGCCAGCAGACGACAGGGGAGCCTCTCCGGGGAGCTGTTTTTT	CASRRQGSLSGELFF
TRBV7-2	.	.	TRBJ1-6	TGTGCCAGCAGCCCCGGGGGCCTCCCTAATTCACCCCTCCACTTT	CASSPGGLPNSPLHF
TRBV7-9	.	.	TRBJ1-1	TGTGCCAGCAGTGAAGGTGACACTGAAGCTTTCTTT	CASSEGDTEAFF
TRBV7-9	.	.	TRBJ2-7	TGTGCCAGCAGCCCACTGAGCTACGAGCAGTACTTC	CASSPLSYEQYF
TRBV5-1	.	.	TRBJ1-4	TGCGCCAGCAGGGACAACCCATCTTTCGATGAAAAACTGTTTTTT	CASRDNPSFDEKLFF
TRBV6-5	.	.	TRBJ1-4	TGTGCCAGCAGTTTTAGGGATGCAACTAATGAAAAACTGTTTTTT	CASSFRDATNEKLFF
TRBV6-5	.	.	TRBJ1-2	TGTGCCAGCAGTAATCTTAACTATGGCTACACCTTC	CASSNLNYGYTF
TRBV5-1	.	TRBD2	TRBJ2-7	TGCGCCAGCCGTACTAGCGGGGGTTCCTACGAGCAGTACTTC	CASRTSGGSYEQYF
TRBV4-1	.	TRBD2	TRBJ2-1	TGCGCCAGCAGCCATTTGTCGACTAGCGGGGGGGCCAAGCAGTTCTTC	CASSHLSTSGGAKQFF